This T cell receptor (beta chain) was documented in a study of Graves' ophthalmopathy and Graves' hyperthyroidism. Looking at the study overall: Peripheral blood was gathered at first diagnosis, ahead of any treatment whatsoever.

CDR3 regions of TCR beta were amplified from RNA transcripts. After a first-round RT-PCR with HTBI primers, a second-round multiplex PCR was run. TCRdb independently ran MiXCR on the multiplex PCR reads; one entry per CDR3 protein. The sample includes around 470,000 distinct CDR3 sequences, approximately 15% seen only once; the top ten take 9.5% to 10%. J gave up 5 bases and V 6 bases, and 13 bases lay outside the gene matches. Germline-derived CDR1 and CDR2 are SNHLY and FYNNEI. The CDR3 loop spans 15 amino acids. This clonotype was found many times. Sequenced material: blood. This sequence was found in a woman younger than 45 with Graves' ophthalmopathy. V and J are TRBV2 and TRBJ2-7; 7 positions match TRBD1. The CDR3 bases are TGTGCCAGCAGCAGAGACAGGGCCGGTAAGGACGAGCAGTACTTC. It encodes CASSRDRAGKDEQYF.